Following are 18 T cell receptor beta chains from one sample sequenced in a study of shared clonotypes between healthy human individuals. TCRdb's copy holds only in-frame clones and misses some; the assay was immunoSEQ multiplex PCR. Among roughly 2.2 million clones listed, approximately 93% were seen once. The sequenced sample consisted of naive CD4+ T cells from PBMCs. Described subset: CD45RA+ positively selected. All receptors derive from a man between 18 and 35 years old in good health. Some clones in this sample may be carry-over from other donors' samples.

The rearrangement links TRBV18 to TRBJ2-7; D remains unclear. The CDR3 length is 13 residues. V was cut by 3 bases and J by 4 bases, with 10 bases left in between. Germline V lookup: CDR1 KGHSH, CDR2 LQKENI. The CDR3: CASSPVAGYEQYF. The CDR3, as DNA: TGTGCCAGCTCACCTGTTGCAGGTTACGAGCAGTACTTC.

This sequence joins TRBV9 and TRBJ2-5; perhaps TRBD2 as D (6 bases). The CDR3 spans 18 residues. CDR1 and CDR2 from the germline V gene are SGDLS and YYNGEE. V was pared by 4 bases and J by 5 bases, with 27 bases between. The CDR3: CASSLTGGGSPLGETQYF. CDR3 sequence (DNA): TGTGCCAGCAGCCTAACCGGCGGAGGGTCCCCATTGGGGGAGACCCAGTACTTC.

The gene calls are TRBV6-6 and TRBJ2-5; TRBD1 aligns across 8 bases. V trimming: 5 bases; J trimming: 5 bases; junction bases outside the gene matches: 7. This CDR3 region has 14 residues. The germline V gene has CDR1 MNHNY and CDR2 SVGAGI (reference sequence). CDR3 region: CASSIPGGAETQYF. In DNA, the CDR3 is TGTGCCAGCAGTATCCCAGGGGGCGCGGAGACCCAGTACTTC.

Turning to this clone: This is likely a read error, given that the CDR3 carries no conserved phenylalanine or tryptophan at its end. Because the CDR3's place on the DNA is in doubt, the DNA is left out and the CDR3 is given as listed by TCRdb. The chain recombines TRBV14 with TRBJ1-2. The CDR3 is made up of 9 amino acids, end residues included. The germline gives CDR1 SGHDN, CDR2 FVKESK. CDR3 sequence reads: CASSPRETS.

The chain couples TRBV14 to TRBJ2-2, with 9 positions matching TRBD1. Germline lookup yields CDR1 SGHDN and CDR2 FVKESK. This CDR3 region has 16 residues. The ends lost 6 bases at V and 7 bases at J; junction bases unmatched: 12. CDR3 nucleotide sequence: TGTGCCAGCAGTTACCGGACAGGGGTTTTTGGCGGGGAGCTGTTTTTT. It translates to CASSYRTGVFGGELFF.

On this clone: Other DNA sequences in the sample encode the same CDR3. CDR3 nucleotides: TGTGCCTGGAGTGTTTTGGCGGGAGAGACCCAGTACTTC. Translated, it gives CAWSVLAGETQYF. The chain couples TRBV30 to TRBJ2-5; D may be TRBD2 (5 bases). In germline, CDR1 is GTSNPN, CDR2 SVGIG (reference sequence). There are 13 residues in the CDR3. V lost 0 bases to trimming and J lost 4 bases, with 9 bases between them.

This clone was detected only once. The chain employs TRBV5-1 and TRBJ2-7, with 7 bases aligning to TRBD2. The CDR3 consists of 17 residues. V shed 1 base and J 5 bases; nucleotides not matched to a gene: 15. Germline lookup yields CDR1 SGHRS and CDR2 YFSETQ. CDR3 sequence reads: CASSLIWGRARDNEQYF. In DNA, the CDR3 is TGCGCCAGCAGCTTGATCTGGGGGAGGGCTAGAGACAACGAGCAGTACTTC.

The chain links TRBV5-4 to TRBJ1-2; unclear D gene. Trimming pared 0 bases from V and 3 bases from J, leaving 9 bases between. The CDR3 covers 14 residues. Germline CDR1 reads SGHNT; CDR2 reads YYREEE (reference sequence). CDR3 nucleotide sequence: TGTGCCAGCAGCTTGGGAACGGAGTACTATGGCTACACCTTC. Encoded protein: CASSLGTEYYGYTF.

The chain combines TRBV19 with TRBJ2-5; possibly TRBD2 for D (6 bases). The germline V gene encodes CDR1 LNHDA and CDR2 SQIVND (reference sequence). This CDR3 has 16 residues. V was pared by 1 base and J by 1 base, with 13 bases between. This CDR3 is CASSIASGQGQETQYF. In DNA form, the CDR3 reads TGTGCCAGTAGTATAGCGAGCGGGCAGGGCCAAGAGACCCAGTACTTC.

In DNA form, the CDR3 reads TGCAGCGTTGAGGACAGTCGTAGAGCAGCCCAATCCTACAATGAGCAGTTCTTC. Amino acid sequence: CSVEDSRRAAQSYNEQFF. The chain links TRBV29-1 to TRBJ2-1; D perhaps matches TRBD1 (6 bases). The CDR3 has 18 residues. CDR1 is SQVTM and CDR2 is ANQGSEA in the germline V gene. The V end lost 3 bases, the J end lost 1 base, and 22 bases lay between the germline ends.

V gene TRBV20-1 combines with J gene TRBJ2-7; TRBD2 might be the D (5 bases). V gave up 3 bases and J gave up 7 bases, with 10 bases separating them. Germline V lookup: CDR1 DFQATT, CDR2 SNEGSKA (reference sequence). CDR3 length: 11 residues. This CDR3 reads CSASGGLEQYF. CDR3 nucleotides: TGCAGTGCTAGTGGAGGTTTAGAGCAGTACTTC.

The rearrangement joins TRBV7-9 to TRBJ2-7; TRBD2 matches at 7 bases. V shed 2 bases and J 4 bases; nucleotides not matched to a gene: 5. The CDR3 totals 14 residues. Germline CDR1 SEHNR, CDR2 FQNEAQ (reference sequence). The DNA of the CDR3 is TGTGCCAGCAGCTTACGCGGGAGAGCGTACGAGCAGTACTTC. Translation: CASSLRGRAYEQYF.

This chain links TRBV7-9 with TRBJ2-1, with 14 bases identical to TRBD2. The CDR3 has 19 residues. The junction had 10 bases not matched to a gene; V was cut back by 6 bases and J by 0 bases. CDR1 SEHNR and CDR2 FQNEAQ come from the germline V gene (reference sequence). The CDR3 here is CASSHGLAGGLRSYNEQFF. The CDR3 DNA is TGTGCCAGCAGTCACGGACTAGCGGGAGGCCTTCGCTCCTACAATGAGCAGTTCTTC.

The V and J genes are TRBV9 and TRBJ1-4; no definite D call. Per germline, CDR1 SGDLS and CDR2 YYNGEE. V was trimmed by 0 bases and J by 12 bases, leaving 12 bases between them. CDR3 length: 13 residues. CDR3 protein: CASSVDLGAELFF. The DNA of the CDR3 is TGTGCCAGCAGCGTAGACTTGGGCGCAGAACTGTTTTTT.

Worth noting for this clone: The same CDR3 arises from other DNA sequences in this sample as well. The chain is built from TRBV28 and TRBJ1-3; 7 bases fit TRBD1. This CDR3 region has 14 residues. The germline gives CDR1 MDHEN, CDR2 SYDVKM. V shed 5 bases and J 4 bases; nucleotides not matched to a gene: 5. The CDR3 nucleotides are TGTGCCAGCAGTCCAGGGGGGGCCGGAAACACCATATATTTT. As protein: CASSPGGAGNTIYF. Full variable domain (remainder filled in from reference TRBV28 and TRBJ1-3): DVKVTQSSRYLVKRTGEKVFLECVQDMDHENMFWYRQDPGLGLRLIYFSYDVKMKEKGDIPEGYSVSREKKERFSLILESASTNQTSMYLCASSPGGAGNTIYFGEGSWLTVV.

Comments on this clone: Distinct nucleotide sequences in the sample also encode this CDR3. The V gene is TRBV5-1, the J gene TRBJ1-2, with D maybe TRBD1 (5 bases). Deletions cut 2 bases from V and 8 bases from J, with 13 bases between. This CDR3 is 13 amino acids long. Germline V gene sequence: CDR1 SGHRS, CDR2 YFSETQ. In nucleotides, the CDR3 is TGCGCCAGCAGCTTAGGTGACGGGGACGGCTACACCTTC. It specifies CASSLGDGDGYTF.

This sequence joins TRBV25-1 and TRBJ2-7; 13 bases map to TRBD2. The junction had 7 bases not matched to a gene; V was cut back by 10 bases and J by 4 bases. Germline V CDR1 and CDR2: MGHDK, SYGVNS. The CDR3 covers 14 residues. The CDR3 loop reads CATGLAGVYYEQYF. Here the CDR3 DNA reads TGTGCCACCGGACTAGCGGGAGTTTATTACGAGCAGTACTTC.

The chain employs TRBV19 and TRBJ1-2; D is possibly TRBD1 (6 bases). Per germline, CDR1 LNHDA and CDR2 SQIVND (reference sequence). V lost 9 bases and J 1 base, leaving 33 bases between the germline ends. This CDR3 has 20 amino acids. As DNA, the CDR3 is TGTGCCAGACTCTATAATGCAAAGGGGACAAGGACTCGGCTTAACTATGGCTACACCTTC. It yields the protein CARLYNAKGTRTRLNYGYTF.